The rows below give T cell receptor beta chains drawn from one sample of a study of shared clonotypes between healthy human individuals. The table came from immunoSEQ multiplex PCR; TCRdb's copy has only in-frame clones and leaves some out. The sample has some 1.4 million clones, approximately 97% seen once. The specimen was naive CD4+ T cells sorted from blood. The source is a man aged 25 to 40 in good health. The CDR3 runs from the conserved cysteine through the conserved F or W. The D gene is left open where the match is weak. Not every row has a clone size; where given, it reads once, few, many or a size class.

>-|-|TRBJ2-5|TRBV4-2
TGTGCCAGCAGCCATGGTGGCGGGGAAGAGACCCAGTACTTC
CASSHGGGEETQYF
>TRBD2|-|TRBJ2-3|TRBV11-2
TGTGCCAGCAGCCTTCGTGTTAGCGGGAGCACAGATACGCAGTATTTT
CASSLRVSGSTDTQYF
>TRBD1|-|TRBJ2-3|TRBV5-1
TGCGCCAGCGGAAAACAGGGGGTACAGACAGATACGCAGTATTTT
CASGKQGVQTDTQYF
>-|-|TRBJ1-5|TRBV18
TGTGCCAGCTCACCCCAGGGCCCATATAGCAATCAGCCCCAGCATTTT
CASSPQGPYSNQPQHF
>-|-|TRBJ2-7|TRBV6-5
TGTGCCAGCAGCGACCTGGGCATCTCCTACGAGCAGTACTTC
CASSDLGISYEQYF
>TRBD1|once|TRBJ2-7|TRBV5-1
TGCGCCAGCAGCTTGGCACAAGGACAGGGAACGTACGAGCAGTACTTC
CASSLAQGQGTYEQYF
>TRBD1|-|TRBJ2-7|TRBV7-8
TGTGCCAGCAGCTTAGTACAGGGGATCAGAGGGGAGCAGTACTTC
CASSLVQGIRGEQYF
>-|-|TRBJ1-2|TRBV28
TGTGCCAGCAGTTTAGAGGCCCTGACGGTTAACTATGGCTACACCTTC
CASSLEALTVNYGYTF
>-|-|TRBJ2-7|TRBV15
TGTGCCACCAGCAGAGACAGGGGTTACGAGCAGTACTTC
CATSRDRGYEQYF
>-|-|TRBJ1-1|TRBV5-6
TGTGCCAGCAGCCCGCGGGCCTGGACACGAAACACTGAAGCTTTCTTT
CASSPRAWTRNTEAFF
>-|-|TRBJ2-2|TRBV7-7
TGTGCCAGCAGCCCCGCCGGGCTCAACACCGGGGAGCTGTTTTTT
CASSPAGLNTGELFF
>-|-|TRBJ2-5|TRBV5-1
TGCGCCAGCAGCTCTTCTAGACAGCAAGAGACCCAGTACTTC
CASSSSRQQETQYF
>-|-|TRBJ2-5|TRBV5-6
TGTGCCAGCAGGGGGAGACAAGAGACCCAGTACTTC
CASRGRQETQYF
>-|-|TRBJ2-3|TRBV27
TGTGCCAGCAGTTTAGGGGGCGGGTTGGGTCGATCCACAGATACGCAGTATTTT
CASSLGGGLGRSTDTQYF
>TRBD1|-|TRBJ2-2|TRBV5-6
TGTGCCAGCAGCTTAGATAACAGGGGTTACTCCGGGGAGCTGTTTTTT
CASSLDNRGYSGELFF
>-|once|TRBJ2-2|TRBV9
TGTGCCAGCAGCGCTCGAGGCGACCTGGGGAACACCGGGGAGCTGTTTTTT
CASSARGDLGNTGELFF
>-|-|TRBJ1-1|TRBV25-1
TGTGCCAGCAGTGAATACGCACATGAAGCTTTCTTT
CASSEYAHEAFF
>-|-|TRBJ2-2|TRBV28
TGTGCCAGCACGACGTGGGGGGGGCTGGGCACCGGGGAGCTGTTTTTT
CASTTWGGLGTGELFF
>TRBD1|-|TRBJ1-1|TRBV19
TGTGCCAGTAATCGGGCAGGGGGCCGAATGAACACTGAAGCTTTCTTT
CASNRAGGRMNTEAFF
>-|once|TRBJ1-5|TRBV6-1
TGTGCCAGCAGACAGGGTAATAATCAGCCCCAGCATTTT
CASRQGNNQPQHF
>-|-|TRBJ2-5|TRBV6-1
TGTGCCAGCAGTGAATGGGATCTCTTTCGAGAGACCCAGTACTTC
CASSEWDLFRETQYF
>TRBD1|-|TRBJ2-7|TRBV5-4
TGTGCCAGCAGCTTGAAGTCTTCGGGGACAGGGGTCTCCTACGAGCAGTACTTC
CASSLKSSGTGVSYEQYF
>-|-|TRBJ2-2|TRBV5-1
TGCGCCAGCAGCTATCTGGGACTGAGCACCGGGGAGCTGTTTTTT
CASSYLGLSTGELFF
>TRBD2|-|TRBJ2-5|TRBV7-9
TGTGCCAGCAGCTTAGGGACTAGCTTGGTCTTGGGGGCAGAGACCCAGTACTTC
CASSLGTSLVLGAETQYF